This T cell receptor (beta chain) was captured in a study of neurological immune-mediated disorders. Study findings and constraints: The multiple sclerosis repertoire cluster showed no association with any clinical or MRI feature. The authors stated that larger cohorts are needed. The repertoires of 18 of 34 multiple sclerosis patients were placed by phylogenetic grouping in a single related-CDR3 cluster, which may be a signature.

Synthesis of cDNA used 5'RACE (with 10-nucleotide random UMIs). One entry per CDR3 protein results from TCRdb running MiXCR on the 5' RACE reads. The table records around 65,000 distinct CDR3 sequences, over 5% of them present only once. This clonotype was observed many times. Its antigen is not identified. 2 million unsorted PBMCs were stored in RNAlater at -80 °C before RNA extraction. This clonotype originated in a human donor with multiple sclerosis. The donor label of this sample is uncertain. Sequencing was performed on PBMCs.

Written as DNA, the CDR3 is TGCGCCAGCAGCTCCCCTCTAGCGGGGGGGCGCAATGAGCAGTTCTTC. Translating gives CASSSPLAGGRNEQFF. The V and J genes are TRBV5-1 and TRBJ2-1; 12 nucleotides agree with TRBD2. V gave up 3 bases and J gave up 6 bases; unmatched junction bases: 7. This CDR3 is built from 16 residues. Germline CDR1 reads SGHRS; CDR2 reads YFSETQ.